The clone carrying this T cell receptor beta chain was counted between two and nine times. The antigen is undetermined. The sample's treatment: oral pan-JAK inhibitor, 5-10 mg twice daily. The sample is drawn from a study of CD8+ T cells in alopecia areata. Study context: Treatment comprised oral tofacitinib, 5 to 10 mg twice daily, in treated patients. Findings of the study overall: For lesional scalp, especially alopecia totalis/universalis, clonality was higher than in normal scalp. TCR sharing was clearer in mice than between patients, perhaps partly owing to patient HLA diversity.

This CDR3 has 11 amino acids. Trimming pared 7 bases from V and 4 bases from J, leaving 5 bases between. Looked up from germline, CDR1 is SEHNR and CDR2 is FQNEAQ (reference sequence). Extraction of RNA preceded its reverse transcription into cDNA, which served as the sequencing template. The method was immunoSEQ multiplex PCR; TCRdb's version includes in-frame clones alone and lacks a portion of them. The sample includes roughly 200,000 clones, about three fifths seen only once; the top ten take 3.3%. The sample in question was CD4+ T cells sorted from blood, obtained at week 4, from a patient treated with tofacitinib. The chain combines TRBV7-9 with TRBJ2-1; no definite D call. The source of this sequence is a human donor with alopecia areata. The CDR3 DNA is TGTGCCAGCATGGCGTACAATGAGCAGTTCTTC. This gives the protein CASMAYNEQFF.